These 14 T cell receptor beta chains came from one sample sequenced in a study of early stage breast cancer tumors. The protocol was immunoSEQ multiplex PCR, while the TCRdb copy is restricted to in-frame clones and leaves out a portion. The sample lists tens of thousands of clones; about three quarters were seen once. The specimen was blood. Source of these receptors: a person between 50 and 60 years old with breast cancer.

The table lists this clone with a few counts. The chain uses TRBV7-8 and TRBJ1-1; no clear D gene. This CDR3 region has 15 residues. Trimming left V 3 bases short and J 2 bases short, with 13 bases between. The germline CDR1 and CDR2 sequences are SGHVS and FQNEAQ. This chain's CDR3 is CASSFEVQFNTEAFF. The CDR3 bases are TGTGCCAGCAGCTTCGAAGTTCAGTTCAACACTGAAGCTTTCTTT.

The chain carries TRBV4-1 and TRBJ2-7; 11 positions match TRBD1. Unmatched junction bases numbered 11, after V lost 6 bases and J lost 1 base. The CDR3 covers 17 residues. CDR1 is MGHRA, CDR2 YSYEKL, per germline. CDR3 bases: TGCGCCAGCAGGTCCGAGGACAGGGGGCCTGGATCCTACGAGCAGTACTTC. As protein: CASRSEDRGPGSYEQYF.

The CDR3 sequence: CAISEQGANYGYTF. In nucleotides, the CDR3 is TGTGCCATCAGCGAACAGGGAGCCAACTATGGCTACACCTTC. This chain joins TRBV10-3 and TRBJ1-2, with D possibly TRBD1 on 6 matching bases. Deletions cut 6 bases from V and 2 bases from J, with 13 bases between. Per germline, CDR1 ENHRY and CDR2 SYGVKD. CDR3 length: 14 amino acids.

The genes are TRBV7-9 and TRBJ2-3; TRBD1 aligns across 7 bases. Germline-derived CDR1 and CDR2 are SEHNR and FQNEAQ (reference sequence). This CDR3 contains 15 residues. The ends lost 3 bases at V and 1 base at J; junction bases unmatched: 4. The CDR3 DNA reads as TGTGCCAGCAGCTTTCGGCAGGGGGGCACAGATACGCAGTATTTT. Protein sequence: CASSFRQGGTDTQYF.

This chain connects TRBV5-4 to TRBJ2-5; tentative D call: TRBD1 (5 bases). The CDR3 is 14 residues long. The V and J ends lost 2 bases and 5 bases respectively, with 13 bases between them. Germline loops: CDR1 SGHNT, CDR2 YYREEE (reference sequence). The CDR3 bases are TGTGCCAGCAGCTTTGGTCAGGGTGAGGAGACCCAGTACTTC. As protein: CASSFGQGEETQYF.

V gene TRBV25-1 combines with J gene TRBJ2-4; TRBD1 matches at 7 bases. Germline CDR1 MGHDK, CDR2 SYGVNS. The CDR3 has 15 amino acids. The V and J ends lost 9 bases and 4 bases, in that order; junction bases with no gene match: 12. CDR3 loop: CARSKSGQAKNIQYF. The CDR3 nucleotides read TGTGCCAGGAGTAAGTCAGGACAGGCAAAAAACATTCAGTACTTC. Full variable domain (outside the CDR3, taken from reference TRBV25-1 and TRBJ2-4): EADIYQTPRYLVIGTGKKITLECSQTMGHDKMYWYQQDPGMELHLIHYSYGVNSTEKGDLSSESTVSRIRTEHFPLTLESARPSHTSQYLCARSKSGQAKNIQYFGAGTRLSVL.

This clone has only one observation. The chain carries TRBV19 and TRBJ2-1; 10 positions agree with TRBD2. The CDR3 sequence is 15 residues long. CDR1 LNHDA and CDR2 SQIVND come from the germline V gene (reference sequence). With 4 bases clipped from V and 4 bases from J, the junction kept 4 bases outside the gene matches. CDR3 region: CASSKTSGDYNEQFF. In DNA form, the CDR3 reads TGTGCCAGTAGTAAAACTAGCGGGGATTACAATGAGCAGTTCTTC.

The gene calls are TRBV5-6 and TRBJ1-5; 9 bases match TRBD1. The CDR3 length is 15 residues. CDR1 is SGHDT, CDR2 YYEEEE, per germline. Losses at the gene ends were 2 bases for V and 6 bases for J; bases not matched to a gene: 6. The CDR3 region is CASSLDRGIVQPQHF. As DNA, the CDR3 is TGTGCCAGCAGCTTAGACAGGGGGATCGTTCAGCCCCAGCATTTT.

CDR3 sequence reads: CASSSQGRSYEQYF. In nucleotides, the CDR3 is TGTGCCAGCAGCTCTCAGGGGCGTTCCTACGAGCAGTACTTC. The chain couples TRBV7-2 to TRBJ2-7; a weak D match, TRBD1 (6 bases). The CDR3 length is 14 residues. V gave up 4 bases and J gave up 1 base, with 11 bases separating them. Per the germline V gene, CDR1 is SGHTA and CDR2 is FQGNSA.

The chain employs TRBV7-2 and TRBJ1-2; D may be TRBD1 (6 bases). CDR1 is SGHTA, CDR2 FQGNSA, per germline. The CDR3 spans 13 residues. Trimming stripped 4 bases from V and 6 bases from J, with 12 bases between. The CDR3 bases are TGTGCCAGCAGCTCCGGACAGAGGAATGGCTACACCTTC. It codes for CASSSGQRNGYTF.

This clone was found a few times. The V gene is TRBV6-5, the J gene TRBJ1-4, with D possibly matching TRBD1 (5 bases). Germline loops: CDR1 MNHEY, CDR2 SVGAGI. V was cut by 5 bases and J by 3 bases, with 10 bases left in between. This CDR3 region has 14 residues. Written as DNA, the CDR3 is TGTGCCAGCAGTAACTGGGGGGCTAATGAAAAACTGTTTTTT. Translating it yields CASSNWGANEKLFF.

The chain has TRBV4-1 and TRBJ2-5; TRBD2 matches 8 bases. The CDR3 spans 13 residues. J was trimmed by 5 bases and V by 5 bases; bases with no gene match: 4. Germline CDR1 MGHRA, CDR2 YSYEKL. CDR3 sequence: CASSVSGGETQYF. The DNA for the CDR3 is TGCGCCAGCAGCGTCAGCGGGGGTGAGACCCAGTACTTC.

The rearrangement uses TRBV9 and TRBJ1-1; weak D call: TRBD1 (6 bases). This CDR3 has 17 residues. Trimming left V 0 bases short and J 3 bases short, with 18 bases between. The germline V gene has CDR1 SGDLS and CDR2 YYNGEE. DNA of the CDR3: TGTGCCAGCAGCGTAGCGGGGGGCAGTAAGTTTGACACTGAAGCTTTCTTT. Translating gives CASSVAGGSKFDTEAFF. The full variable domain, its missing parts supplied by reference TRBV9 and TRBJ1-1, is DSGVTQTPKHLITATGQRVTLRCSPRSGDLSVYWYQQSLDQGLQFLIQYYNGEERAKGNILERFSAQQFPDLHSELNLSSLELGDSALYFCASSVAGGSKFDTEAFFGQGTRLTVV.

CDR3 loop: CATSREDITNTEAFF. The CDR3, as DNA: TGTGCCACCAGCAGAGAGGACATTACAAACACTGAAGCTTTCTTT. The chain uses TRBV15 and TRBJ1-1; a weak D match, TRBD1 (5 bases). V lost 0 bases and J lost 2, with 10 bases in between. CDR1 LNHNV and CDR2 YYDKDF come from the germline V gene (reference sequence). This CDR3 is built from 15 residues.